The next 32 T cell receptor beta chains were all read from a single sample in a study of cytomegalovirus exposure and HLA in healthy donors. This table comes from immunoSEQ multiplex PCR, and its TCRdb copy is limited to in-frame clones, with some not included. The sample holds about 200,000 clones, about nine tenths seen once. The sample was PBMCs. The receptors shown here come from a woman younger than 30 in good health and CMV-seropositive.

The chain links TRBV7-6 to TRBJ1-2; D unclear. Trimming left V 1 base short and J 2 bases short, with 14 bases between. CDR1 and CDR2 from the germline V gene are SGHVS and FNYEAQ. CDR3 size: 16 residues. In DNA form, the CDR3 reads TGTGCCAGCAGCTTAGGGTGGACGGGAGGGAACTATGGCTACACCTTC. This sequence encodes CASSLGWTGGNYGYTF.

This sequence joins TRBV6-6 and TRBJ2-1; TRBD2 matches at 9 bases. CDR1 is MNHNY, CDR2 SVGAGI, per germline (reference sequence). The CDR3 loop spans 16 amino acids. With V trimmed by 0 bases and J by 6 bases, 6 bases remained unmatched. CDR3 sequence (DNA): TGTGCCAGCAGTTACTCTGTCGCGGGGGGGTTCAATGAGCAGTTCTTC. It specifies CASSYSVAGGFNEQFF.

This chain uses TRBV30 with TRBJ1-1; no firm D call. The V gene's germline CDR1 is GTSNPN and CDR2 SVGIG (reference sequence). The CDR3 extends over 13 amino acids. Deletions cut 0 bases from V and 1 base from J, with 6 bases between. The CDR3 nucleotides read TGTGCCTGGAGTGTCTTAGAGAACACTGAAGCTTTCTTT. The encoded protein is CAWSVLENTEAFF.

The CDR3 loop reads CASSQERQGEAFF. In DNA, the CDR3 is TGCGCCAGCAGCCAAGAACGACAGGGTGAGGCTTTCTTT. The chain couples TRBV4-1 to TRBJ1-1; 7 bases match TRBD1. Germline lookup yields CDR1 MGHRA and CDR2 YSYEKL. The CDR3 sequence is 13 residues long. Losses at the gene ends were 0 bases for V and 11 bases for J; bases not matched to a gene: 6.

The V call is TRBV27, the J call TRBJ2-7, with D possibly TRBD2 on 6 matching bases. This CDR3 contains 14 residues. In germline, CDR1 is MNHEY, CDR2 SMNVEV (reference sequence). V lost 3 bases, J lost 5 bases, and 14 bases lay in between. In DNA, the CDR3 is TGTGCCAGCAGTTTTTCCTGGAGGGACGACGAGCAGTACTTC. Its protein is CASSFSWRDDEQYF.

The chain recombines TRBV5-1 with TRBJ2-7; 9 bases align to TRBD1. CDR1 and CDR2 (germline): SGHRS, YFSETQ. Unmatched junction bases numbered 3, after V lost 1 base and J lost 4 bases. The CDR3 runs 14 residues. The CDR3: CASSLRGQGYEQYF. As DNA, the CDR3 is TGCGCCAGCAGCTTGAGGGGACAGGGATACGAGCAGTACTTC.

This chain links TRBV7-2 with TRBJ2-7, with TRBD2 as a possible D gene (6 bases). Germline V gives CDR1 SGHTA, CDR2 FQGNSA. The CDR3 covers 14 residues. V gave up 7 bases and J gave up 4 bases, with 17 bases separating them. The CDR3 nucleotides read TGTGCCAGCACCCCTATCGGTGCGGGATACGAGCAGTACTTC. Amino acids: CASTPIGAGYEQYF.

This chain links TRBV25-1 with TRBJ2-2, with 7 bases identical to TRBD2. CDR1 and CDR2 (germline): MGHDK, SYGVNS. The CDR3 has 15 residues. The J segment lost 9 bases and the V segment lost 4 bases, leaving 11 bases of the junction unmatched. CDR3: CASSGGREGPRELFF. In DNA form, the CDR3 reads TGTGCCAGCAGTGGGGGCAGGGAGGGGCCCCGGGAGCTGTTTTTT.

This chain uses TRBV10-1 with TRBJ2-7; no clear D gene. The CDR3 totals 15 residues. V lost 2 bases, J lost 0 bases, and 11 bases lay in between. CDR1 and CDR2 (germline): WNHNN, SYGVQD (reference sequence). The CDR3 DNA follows: TGCGCCAGCAGTGAGGGCAGCGCAAGCTCCTACGAGCAGTACTTC. The encoded protein is CASSEGSASSYEQYF.

The CDR3 bases are TGTGCCAGCAGTCTCACCGAAGCGGCAGAAGCTTTCTTT. Protein: CASSLTEAAEAFF. The chain couples TRBV28 to TRBJ1-1; D remains ambiguous. The V end was cut by 5 bases, the J end by 8 bases, with 15 bases between. Germline V gives CDR1 MDHEN, CDR2 SYDVKM. CDR3 length: 13 amino acids.

The CDR3 loop is CASRGTGYFVSDEQFF. The CDR3 DNA sequence: TGTGCCAGCAGGGGGACAGGGTACTTCGTTTCGGATGAGCAGTTCTTC. V is TRBV27 and J is TRBJ2-1, with 9 nucleotides matching TRBD1. J gave up 8 bases and V 6 bases, and 14 bases lay outside the gene matches. The germline V gene encodes CDR1 MNHEY and CDR2 SMNVEV (reference sequence). The CDR3 is 16 amino acids.

The rearrangement uses TRBV28 and TRBJ1-5; the D is unclear. The CDR3 length is 16 residues. The V end was cut by 5 bases, the J end by 5 bases, with 19 bases between. CDR1 MDHEN and CDR2 SYDVKM come from the germline V gene. CDR3 region: CASSPTTYLMDQPQHF. The CDR3 DNA sequence: TGTGCCAGCAGTCCCACGACATATCTAATGGATCAGCCCCAGCATTTT.

The chain employs TRBV4-2 and TRBJ2-4, with a possible D match to TRBD1 (6 bases). This CDR3 spans 14 amino acids. CDR1 is LGHNA and CDR2 is YNFKEQ in the germline V gene. V lost 2 bases, J lost 2 bases, and 7 bases lay in between. CDR3 residues: CASSQRGSKNIQYF. In DNA, the CDR3 is TGTGCCAGCAGCCAAAGGGGGTCCAAAAACATTCAGTACTTC.

Only a few counts were recorded for this clone. This chain joins TRBV28 and TRBJ1-1; TRBD1 is a possible D gene (6 bases). V shed 4 bases and J shed 7 bases, with 10 bases lying between them. This CDR3 comprises 12 residues. Germline-derived CDR1 and CDR2 are MDHEN and SYDVKM. DNA of the CDR3: TGTGCCAGCAGTTCCCAGACAGGTGAAGCTTTCTTT. It translates to CASSSQTGEAFF.

J is TRBJ2-3 and V is TRBV9, with D possibly matching TRBD2 (6 bases). Germline loops: CDR1 SGDLS, CDR2 YYNGEE. CDR3 length: 17 residues. V lost 3 bases, J lost 3 bases, and 20 bases lay in between. The CDR3 sequence: CASSGPHTAGPTDTQYF. In DNA form, the CDR3 reads TGTGCCAGCAGCGGCCCCCACACAGCGGGCCCAACAGATACGCAGTATTTT.

There are a few counts of this clone. Here the CDR3 reads CSVWTGNGYTF. In DNA form, the CDR3 reads TGCAGCGTTTGGACAGGGAATGGCTACACCTTC. The chain uses TRBV29-1 and TRBJ1-2; 8 positions agree with TRBD1. The CDR3 is made up of 11 amino acids. Germline V gives CDR1 SQVTM, CDR2 ANQGSEA. Germline trimming cut 5 bases from V and 6 bases from J; bases unmatched to any gene: 2.

V and J are TRBV6-1 and TRBJ2-7; 8 bases align to TRBD1. V lost 6 bases and J lost 3; bases outside the gene matches: 4. Germline CDR1 and CDR2: MNHNS and SASEGT. This CDR3 has 13 residues. CDR3 residues: CASRLTGDYEQYF. CDR3 in DNA: TGTGCCAGCAGGCTGACAGGGGACTACGAGCAGTACTTC.

The chain joins TRBV4-1 to TRBJ2-7, with D hard to call. V was trimmed by 0 bases and J by 5 bases, leaving 11 bases between them. CDR3 length equals 14 residues. The V gene's germline CDR1 is MGHRA and CDR2 YSYEKL. The CDR3 here is CASSQDSRTDEQYF. The CDR3, as DNA: TGCGCCAGCAGCCAAGATAGTAGAACAGACGAGCAGTACTTC.

The chain uses TRBV25-1 and TRBJ1-2; 8 bases are a match to TRBD1. The V gene end was trimmed by 7 bases and the J gene end by 4 bases; junction bases not matched to a gene: 8. CDR1 is MGHDK and CDR2 is SYGVNS in the germline V gene. This CDR3 contains 14 residues. CDR3 residues: CASTGQGRPYGYTF. The DNA for the CDR3 is TGTGCCAGCACCGGACAGGGAAGACCCTATGGCTACACCTTC.

The V call is TRBV6-1, the J call TRBJ2-1; TRBD2 is a possible D gene (8 bases). The CDR3 spans 20 residues. CDR1 is MNHNS and CDR2 is SASEGT in the germline V gene. Trimming took off 4 bases at V and 6 bases at J, with 31 bases between the two ends. CDR3: CASSVGWGSGVGGRINEQFF. Here the CDR3 DNA reads TGTGCCAGCAGTGTGGGGTGGGGTAGCGGGGTAGGGGGCAGGATCAATGAGCAGTTCTTC.

In its sample, this clone was seen once. The V gene is TRBV18, the J gene TRBJ2-6, with D perhaps matching TRBD2 (6 bases). The CDR3 loop spans 16 amino acids. Germline V CDR1 and CDR2: KGHSH, LQKENI. V dropped 6 bases and J dropped 4 bases, with 16 bases sitting between them. As DNA, the CDR3 is TGTGCCAGCTCCCCAATTGGGGGGATCGGGGCCAACGTCCTGACTTTC. Translation gives CASSPIGGIGANVLTF.

The V gene is TRBV11-1, the J gene TRBJ2-7; D is unresolved. The V gene's germline CDR1 is SGHAT and CDR2 FQDESV (reference sequence). CDR3 length equals 14 residues. V lost 0 bases and J lost 5, with 11 bases in between. CDR3 loop: CASSLANELNEQYF. CDR3 DNA: TGTGCCAGCAGCTTAGCGAACGAGTTAAACGAGCAGTACTTC.

The rearrangement joins TRBV7-3 to TRBJ2-3; 8 positions match TRBD2. J gave up 4 bases and V 2 bases, and 5 bases lay outside the gene matches. Looked up from germline, CDR1 is SGHTA and CDR2 is FQGTGA. This CDR3 has 15 residues. The CDR3 DNA reads TGTGCCAGCAGCTTAGCGGGGCGGGGGGCAGATACGCAGTATTTT. Translation gives CASSLAGRGADTQYF.

V usage is TRBV6-5 and J usage is TRBJ2-1; 10 bases match TRBD2. This CDR3 has 16 residues. Germline CDR1 MNHEY, CDR2 SVGAGI. With V trimmed by 0 bases and J by 8 bases, 7 bases remained unmatched. CDR3 protein: CASSYSVLAGAYEQFF. As DNA, the CDR3 is TGTGCCAGCAGTTACTCTGTGCTAGCGGGAGCCTATGAGCAGTTCTTC.

The CDR3, as DNA: TGTGCCAGCAGTTACTCGGGGGCAGCTAATCAGCCCCAGCATTTT. This translates into CASSYSGAANQPQHF. V is TRBV6-6 and J is TRBJ1-5; D possibly corresponds to TRBD1 (6 bases). Per germline, CDR1 MNHNY and CDR2 SVGAGI (reference sequence). CDR3 length equals 15 residues. Trimming stripped 0 bases from V and 4 bases from J, with 10 bases between.

V usage is TRBV6-5 and J usage is TRBJ1-3, with D unclear. Germline assignment: CDR1 MNHEY and CDR2 SVGAGI. The CDR3 consists of 16 residues. Trimming cost V 2 bases and J 0 bases, with 11 bases left between them. For the CDR3, the DNA is TGTGCCAGCAGTTACGCTTCCTGGAGCTCTGGAAACACCATATATTTT. Translation: CASSYASWSSGNTIYF.

The chain couples TRBV6-5 to TRBJ2-7; 9 bases are shared with TRBD2. The germline V gene encodes CDR1 MNHEY and CDR2 SVGAGI. This CDR3 is 15 amino acids long. The J segment lost 3 bases and the V segment lost 6 bases, leaving 9 bases of the junction unmatched. The CDR3: CASRRAGGGVYEQYF. The CDR3, as DNA: TGTGCCAGCAGAAGAGCGGGAGGTGGAGTCTACGAGCAGTACTTC.

The table lists this clone with many counts. V usage is TRBV7-6 and J usage is TRBJ2-7, with D unresolved. The V and J ends lost 5 bases and 6 bases respectively, with 11 bases between them. The CDR3 has 12 residues. Germline V gene data show CDR1 as SGHVS and CDR2 as FNYEAQ. The CDR3 bases are TGTGCCAGCAGCCGTTCGCGGTCCGAGCAGTACTTC. This encodes CASSRSRSEQYF.

V is TRBV19 and J is TRBJ2-2; D is undetermined. This CDR3 region has 11 residues. In germline, CDR1 is LNHDA, CDR2 SQIVND (reference sequence). Trimming removed 4 bases from V and 9 bases from J, with 6 bases in between. For the CDR3, the DNA is TGTGCCAGTAGTAGAGTGAGGGAGCTGTTTTTT. Amino acids: CASSRVRELFF.

The chain uses TRBV7-9 and TRBJ1-1; D perhaps matches TRBD1 (6 bases). CDR1 is SEHNR, CDR2 FQNEAQ, per germline (reference sequence). The V and J ends lost 4 bases and 1 base respectively, with 7 bases between them. This CDR3 is built from 13 residues. CDR3 sequence (DNA): TGTGCCAGCAGCTACAGGGCGAACACTGAAGCTTTCTTT. As protein: CASSYRANTEAFF.

This chain links TRBV27 with TRBJ2-1; 14 positions agree with TRBD2. J was trimmed by 8 bases and V by 5 bases; bases with no gene match: 8. The CDR3 loop spans 16 amino acids. Germline V lookup: CDR1 MNHEY, CDR2 SMNVEV (reference sequence). DNA for the CDR3: TGTGCCAGCAGTCCCCTAGGGACTAGCGGGAGCCATGAGCAGTTCTTC. Residues: CASSPLGTSGSHEQFF.

The rearrangement links TRBV5-4 to TRBJ1-2, with D possibly TRBD1 on 6 matching bases. The CDR3 has 14 residues. Germline assignment: CDR1 SGHNT and CDR2 YYREEE (reference sequence). The V gene lost 3 bases and the J gene lost 3 bases, with 12 bases spanning the gap. The CDR3 nucleotides are TGTGCCAGCAGCTGGGACAAGGGGGACTATGGCTACACCTTC. This gives the protein CASSWDKGDYGYTF.